The next 19 T cell receptor beta chains were all read from a single sample in a study of Tregs in tolerant kidney transplant recipients. Data came from immunoSEQ multiplex PCR; TCRdb stores just in-frame clones and leaves some out. Found here are 90,000 or so clones, approximately 93% of them singletons; the top ten hold more than 1.5%. The nonmyeloablative bone marrow transplants came from related graft donors, with transient mixed chimerism. The source material was CD4+ T cells from blood (PBMCs), sampled 12 months after the transplant. These receptors were collected from a human patient who received a combined kidney and bone marrow transplant. Part of the T cell pool may stem from the graft donor.

In the case of this clone: Other DNA sequences in the same sample also yield this CDR3. V gene TRBV15 combines with J gene TRBJ1-6, with D possibly matching TRBD1 (5 bases). CDR1 is LNHNV, CDR2 YYDKDF, per germline (reference sequence). Trimming took 1 base from V and 6 from J, leaving 16 bases between them. The CDR3 has 17 amino acids. CDR3 nucleotides: TGTGCCACCAGCAGAGCTTTCTGGGGCACAAGTAATTCACCCCTCCACTTT. Translation: CATSRAFWGTSNSPLHF. Supplemented by reference TRBV15 and TRBJ1-6, the full variable domain reads DAMVIQNPRYQVTQFGKPVTLSCSQTLNHNVMYWYQQKSSQAPKLLFHYYDKDFNNEADTPDNFQSRRPNTSFCFLDIRSPGLGDTAMYLCATSRAFWGTSNSPLHFGNGTRLTVT.

The chain recombines TRBV5-1 with TRBJ2-2, with TRBD2 identical over 7 bases. V shed 7 bases, J shed 4 bases, and the junction held 16 bases outside the gene matches. The CDR3 sequence is 17 residues long. From germline, CDR1 is SGHRS and CDR2 YFSETQ. CDR3 nucleotide sequence: TGCGCCAGCGACTTGGGGTTGGCGGGAGAACCCACCGGGGAGCTGTTTTTT. Protein product: CASDLGLAGEPTGELFF.

V gene TRBV30 combines with J gene TRBJ1-2; D not resolved. This CDR3 spans 12 amino acids. Germline-derived CDR1 and CDR2 are GTSNPN and SVGIG (reference sequence). Trimming shortened V by 2 bases and J by 13 bases, and 17 bases separated the two germline ends. The CDR3 nucleotides read TGTGCCTGGAGTAGCCGTACCGGGTTGACCACCTTC. This sequence encodes CAWSSRTGLTTF.

The chain is built from TRBV27 and TRBJ2-2, with 7 bases lining up with TRBD1. This CDR3 comprises 17 residues. V trimming: 5 bases; J trimming: 2 bases; junction bases outside the gene matches: 11. The germline V gene encodes CDR1 MNHEY and CDR2 SMNVEV (reference sequence). The CDR3 region has the DNA TGTGCCAGCAGTGCGGACAGGTGGGGGACAAACACCGGGGAGCTGTTTTTT. Amino acids: CASSADRWGTNTGELFF.

The chain has TRBV15 and TRBJ2-1; D possibly corresponds to TRBD2 (5 bases). V shed 0 bases and J shed 10 bases, with 10 bases lying between them. The CDR3 runs to 13 residues. The germline CDR1 and CDR2 sequences are LNHNV and YYDKDF (reference sequence). The CDR3 coding sequence is TGTGCCACCAGCAGAGATCTACTAGGGGAGCAGTTCTTC. Encoded protein: CATSRDLLGEQFF.

This clone has a single count. This chain links TRBV6-5 with TRBJ2-3; 7 bases are a match to TRBD2. The CDR3 is 15 amino acids. Germline V gives CDR1 MNHEY, CDR2 SVGAGI. J lost 1 base, V lost 8 bases, and 9 bases had no gene match. The CDR3 nucleotides read TGTGCCAGCGCCCGGGGGGTAGCGGGCACAGATACGCAGTATTTT. Translating gives CASARGVAGTDTQYF.

This sequence joins TRBV5-4 and TRBJ2-5; maybe TRBD2 (6 bases). The CDR3 extends over 14 amino acids. Germline V gene lookup returns CDR1 SGHNT and CDR2 YYREEE (reference sequence). The V gene lost 1 base and the J gene lost 5 bases, with 12 bases spanning the gap. The DNA of the CDR3 is TGTGCCAGCAGCTTGAGTCCGGGAGTGGAGACCCAGTACTTC. Protein: CASSLSPGVETQYF.

This chain links TRBV29-1 with TRBJ1-1; D ambiguous. V was shortened by 5 bases and J by 1 base, with 8 bases between the two germline ends. Germline-derived CDR1 and CDR2 are SQVTM and ANQGSEA. The CDR3 has 12 amino acids. This CDR3 reads CSVPGGNTEAFF. In DNA, the CDR3 is TGCAGCGTTCCTGGCGGGAACACTGAAGCTTTCTTT.

The chain has TRBV9 and TRBJ1-1; tentative D call: TRBD1 (5 bases). Germline V gene lookup returns CDR1 SGDLS and CDR2 YYNGEE. The germline V and J ends were trimmed by 4 bases and 1 base, with 11 bases remaining between them. The CDR3 is 14 amino acids. CDR3 in DNA: TGTGCCAGCAGCAAACAGGCGAGGAACACTGAAGCTTTCTTT. Its protein product is CASSKQARNTEAFF.

This chain uses TRBV6-1 with TRBJ2-7, with D unresolved. The V end lost 3 bases, the J end lost 0 bases, and 6 bases lay between the germline ends. Germline CDR1 and CDR2: MNHNS and SASEGT. CDR3 length: 13 amino acids. CDR3 amino acids: CASSEPGSYEQYF. The CDR3 DNA sequence: TGTGCCAGCAGTGAGCCGGGCTCCTACGAGCAGTACTTC.

The CDR3 nucleotides are TGTGCCAGTAGTATTACAGGGGGAGGGGGCTACACCTTC. It codes for CASSITGGGGYTF. The genes are TRBV19 and TRBJ1-2; 8 nucleotides line up with TRBD1. This CDR3 has 13 residues. With 3 bases clipped from V and 8 bases from J, the junction kept 5 bases outside the gene matches. Germline lookup yields CDR1 LNHDA and CDR2 SQIVND (reference sequence).

The chain has TRBV7-9 and TRBJ1-4; tentative D call: TRBD1 (5 bases). V dropped 6 bases and J dropped 6 bases, with 11 bases sitting between them. In germline, CDR1 is SEHNR, CDR2 FQNEAQ (reference sequence). The CDR3 consists of 13 residues. This chain's CDR3 is CASSGTHHEKLFF. As DNA, the CDR3 is TGTGCCAGCAGTGGGACTCATCATGAAAAACTGTTTTTT.

This clone showed up just once. This chain uses TRBV2 with TRBJ2-3, with TRBD2 matching 7 bases. V lost 5 bases, J lost 0 bases, and 2 bases stayed unmatched. The CDR3 is made up of 14 amino acids. CDR1 and CDR2 from the germline V gene are SNHLY and FYNNEI. CDR3 nucleotides: TGTGCCAGCAGTCGGGACTACAGCACAGATACGCAGTATTTT. Its protein product is CASSRDYSTDTQYF.

The chain joins TRBV2 to TRBJ1-2, with 8 bases lining up with TRBD1. Trimming removed 2 bases from V and 5 bases from J; junction bases left unmatched: 4. From germline, CDR1 is SNHLY and CDR2 FYNNEI. The CDR3 runs 14 residues. The CDR3 sequence: CASSENRGGYGYTF. The CDR3 nucleotides read TGTGCCAGCAGTGAAAACAGGGGGGGGTATGGCTACACCTTC.

The chain is built from TRBV10-3 and TRBJ2-7; no definite D call. CDR1 is ENHRY, CDR2 SYGVKD, per germline. Trimming took off 1 base at V and 7 bases at J, with 11 bases between the two ends. This CDR3 is 13 amino acids long. The CDR3 region has the DNA TGTGCCATCAGTGAGTTTGAAATGAGGGAGCAGTACTTC. Translation: CAISEFEMREQYF.

The CDR3 is CASSYGVYNEQFF. The CDR3 region has the DNA TGTGCCAGCAGCTACGGAGTTTACAATGAGCAGTTCTTC. This rearrangement joins TRBV7-3 to TRBJ2-1; D remains ambiguous. The germline CDR1 and CDR2 sequences are SGHTA and FQGTGA. This CDR3 spans 13 amino acids. The V and J ends lost 4 bases and 4 bases respectively, with 8 bases between them.

This chain links TRBV5-6 with TRBJ2-1; 9 nucleotides line up with TRBD2. Germline CDR1 SGHDT, CDR2 YYEEEE. The CDR3 runs to 17 residues. Trimming took 0 bases from V and 0 from J; bases not matched to a gene: 4. The CDR3 loop is CASSLGGRASSYNEQFF. The CDR3 coding sequence is TGTGCCAGCAGCTTGGGCGGGAGGGCGAGCTCCTACAATGAGCAGTTCTTC.

This clone is a singleton in its sample. The rearrangement joins TRBV5-5 to TRBJ2-1, with 8 bases fitting TRBD2. The CDR3 length is 17 residues. Germline V CDR1 and CDR2: SGHKS, YYEKEE (reference sequence). Trimming cost V 0 bases and J 6 bases; bases outside gene matches: 11. The CDR3 bases are TGTGCCAGCAGCTTGGAGGTGGCGGGGGGCCCGCCCAATGAGCAGTTCTTC. It specifies CASSLEVAGGPPNEQFF.

This chain connects TRBV29-1 to TRBJ2-7; 11 nucleotides align to TRBD2. From germline, CDR1 is SQVTM and CDR2 ANQGSEA. V shed 5 bases and J 4 bases; nucleotides not matched to a gene: 13. The CDR3 runs to 16 residues. CDR3 loop: CSVLSIAGGEKYEQYF. The CDR3 bases are TGCAGCGTTCTTTCAATAGCGGGAGGGGAGAAGTACGAGCAGTACTTC.